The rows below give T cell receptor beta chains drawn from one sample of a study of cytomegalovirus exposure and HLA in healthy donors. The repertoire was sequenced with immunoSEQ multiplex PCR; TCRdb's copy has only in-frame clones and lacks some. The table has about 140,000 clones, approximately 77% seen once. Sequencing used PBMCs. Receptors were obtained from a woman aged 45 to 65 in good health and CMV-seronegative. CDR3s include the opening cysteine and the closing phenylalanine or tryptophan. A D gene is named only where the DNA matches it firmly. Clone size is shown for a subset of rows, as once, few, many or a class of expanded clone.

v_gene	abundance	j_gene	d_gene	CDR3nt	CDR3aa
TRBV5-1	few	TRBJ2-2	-	TGCGCCAGCAGCTTGGACAGGGCATACACCGGGGAGCTGTTTTTT	CASSLDRAYTGELFF
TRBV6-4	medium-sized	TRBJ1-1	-	TGTGCCAGCAGTGACTCCCCACTCACTGAAGCTTTCTTT	CASSDSPLTEAFF
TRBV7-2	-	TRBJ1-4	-	TGTGCCAGCAGCTTCTTGGGACAAGTAAATGAAAAACTGTTTTTT	CASSFLGQVNEKLFF
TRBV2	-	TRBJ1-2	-	TGTGCCAGCAAGGTACAGGGTTGGGGCTACACCTTC	CASKVQGWGYTF
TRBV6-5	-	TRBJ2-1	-	TGTGCCAGCACCCAGAGTGGGGGACTTTACAATGAGCAGTTCTTC	CASTQSGGLYNEQFF
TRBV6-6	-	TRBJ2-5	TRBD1	TGTGCCAGCAGTCAGTGGACAGGGGAGAAAACCCAGTACTTC	CASSQWTGEKTQYF
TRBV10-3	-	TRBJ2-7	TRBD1	TGTGCCATCAGTGGACAGGGGCGAGGAGATGAGCAGTACTTC	CAISGQGRGDEQYF
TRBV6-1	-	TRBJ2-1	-	TGTGCCAGCAGCTTGTATTACCCCAGGGAAGATGAGCAGTTCTTC	CASSLYYPREDEQFF
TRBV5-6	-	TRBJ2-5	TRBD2	TGTGCCAGCAGCTTGGTTCTAGCGGGGGGAGAGACCCAGTACTTC	CASSLVLAGGETQYF
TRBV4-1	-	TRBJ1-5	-	TGCGCCAGCAGCCAAGCCGCCGGCAGGGGCAATCAGCCCCAGCATTTT	CASSQAAGRGNQPQHF
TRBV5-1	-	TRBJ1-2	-	TGCGCCAGCAGCTTGGGGTCAGGGCGAAACTATGGCTACACCTTC	CASSLGSGRNYGYTF
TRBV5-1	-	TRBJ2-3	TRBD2	TGCGCCAGCAGCTTTAGGGAAGCGGGGGGGCTCGGCACAGATACGCAGTATTTT	CASSFREAGGLGTDTQYF
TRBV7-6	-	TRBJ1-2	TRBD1	TGTGCCAGCAGCTCCTCGACAGGGGGCTATGGCTACACCTTC	CASSSSTGGYGYTF
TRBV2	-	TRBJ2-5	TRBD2	TGTGCCAGCTTACTAGCGGGGTACCAAGAGACCCAGTACTTC	CASLLAGYQETQYF
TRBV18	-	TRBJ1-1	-	TGTGCCAGCTCTCTAAACCAGGACACTGAAGCTTTCTTT	CASSLNQDTEAFF
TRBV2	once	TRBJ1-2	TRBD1	TGTGCCAGCACCCAGGACAGGGAATTTATCTATGGCTACACCTTC	CASTQDREFIYGYTF
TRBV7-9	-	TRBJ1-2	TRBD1	TGTGCCAGCAGCTTTAGCACCGGGACAGGGGACGGCTACACCTTC	CASSFSTGTGDGYTF
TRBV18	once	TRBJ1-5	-	TGTGCCAGCTCACCTGCAGGTGCTAACAATCAGCCCCAGCATTTT	CASSPAGANNQPQHF
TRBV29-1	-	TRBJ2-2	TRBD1	TGCAGCGCAAACCCAGGGACAGGGGTCACCGGGGAGCTGTTTTTT	CSANPGTGVTGELFF
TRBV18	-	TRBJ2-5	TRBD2	TGTGCCAGCTCCCCCACCTCTCAGCTAGCGGGGACCCAGTACTTC	CASSPTSQLAGTQYF
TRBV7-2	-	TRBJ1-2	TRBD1	TGTGCCAGCAGCCCCGCCCGGGACAGTGCCTATGGCTACACCTTC	CASSPARDSAYGYTF
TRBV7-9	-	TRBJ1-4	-	TGTGCCAGCAGCTTAGCGTTATCTCAGACAAGCGGCGAAAAACTGTTTTTT	CASSLALSQTSGEKLFF
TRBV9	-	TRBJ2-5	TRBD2	TGTGCCAGCAGCCCCCATTCTAGCGGGGGGCAGACCCAGTACTTC	CASSPHSSGGQTQYF
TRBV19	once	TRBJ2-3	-	TGTGCCAGTGGGGCAGGGGCCGCCGTCTGGATCACAGATACGCAGTATTTT	CASGAGAAVWITDTQYF